This section outlines one T cell receptor (beta chain) sequence together with its context. The sample originates from a study of shared clonotypes between healthy human individuals. About the study: Each donor contributed plates that comprised three CD4 naive, three CD4 memory, two CD8 naive and one CD8 memory.

The junction had 8 bases not matched to a gene; V was cut back by 5 bases and J by 7 bases. Per germline, CDR1 SEHNR and CDR2 FQNEAQ (reference sequence). This CDR3 spans 15 amino acids. Terminally differentiated effector memory CD45RA+ cells were left out of the naive CD8 fraction, which was CD45RO-negative and positively selected for CCR7. Generated by immunoSEQ multiplex PCR, the TCRdb table keeps only in-frame clones and is missing some. The sample has some 2 million clones, around 96% seen once; the top ten hold 1.2%. The receptor was isolated from a man aged 18 to 29 in good health. The V gene is TRBV7-9, the J gene TRBJ1-6, with TRBD1 matching over 7 bases. Material: naive CD8+ T cells sorted from blood. CDR3 loop: CASSPLTGNNSPLHF. The CDR3 nucleotides are TGTGCCAGCAGCCCCTTGACAGGGAACAATTCACCCCTCCACTTT.